A selection of T cell receptor beta chains follows, all from one sample in a study of OX40 agonist ivuxolimab in advanced cancers. Measured with immunoSEQ multiplex PCR; TCRdb has only the in-frame clones, and not every one. This repertoire shows about 14,000 clones, approximately 93% found once; its top ten account for around a fifth. Source: CD4+ or CD8+ T cells sorted from blood, taken in a trial of the OX40 agonist ivuxolimab. Source of these receptors: an adult with an advanced solid tumor such as melanoma, head and neck, liver or kidney cancer. CDR3s leave out the opening cysteine and the closing phenylalanine or tryptophan. Size values are once, few and many counts, or a class for expanded clones, and some rows have none.

j_call: TRBJ1-2; v_call: TRBV15; clone_size: -; cdr3_aa: ATSSARGGAYGYT
j_call: TRBJ2-3; v_call: TRBV10-3; clone_size: -; cdr3_aa: ATSTGLLDTQY
j_call: TRBJ1-2; v_call: TRBV27; clone_size: -; cdr3_aa: ASSSRGYGYT
j_call: TRBJ2-7; v_call: TRBV18; clone_size: once; cdr3_aa: ASSPTTYEQY
j_call: TRBJ1-1; v_call: TRBV7-9; clone_size: once; cdr3_aa: ASSTSGETEAF
j_call: TRBJ1-4; v_call: TRBV27; clone_size: -; cdr3_aa: ASSSGETGYEKLF
j_call: TRBJ2-7; v_call: TRBV9; clone_size: once; cdr3_aa: ASSVGGEENYEQY
j_call: TRBJ1-4; v_call: TRBV7-2; clone_size: -; cdr3_aa: ASSLGFLSGKELF
j_call: TRBJ1-1; v_call: TRBV6-4; clone_size: once; cdr3_aa: ASSDQPQNTEAF
j_call: TRBJ2-7; v_call: TRBV2; clone_size: -; cdr3_aa: ASSYGQGVYEQY
j_call: TRBJ1-1; v_call: TRBV6-5; clone_size: -; cdr3_aa: ASTQGVNTEAF
j_call: TRBJ2-7; v_call: TRBV4-1; clone_size: -; cdr3_aa: ASSQGPTYEQY
j_call: TRBJ2-3; v_call: TRBV7-9; clone_size: -; cdr3_aa: ASSPPQGGMPDTQY
j_call: TRBJ2-3; v_call: TRBV28; clone_size: -; cdr3_aa: ASSLPLAGTGTDTQY
j_call: TRBJ2-2; v_call: TRBV7-9; clone_size: -; cdr3_aa: ASSLGLAFMNTGELF
j_call: TRBJ2-2; v_call: TRBV9; clone_size: -; cdr3_aa: ASSVGGKNTGELF
j_call: TRBJ2-7; v_call: TRBV1; clone_size: medium-sized; cdr3_aa: TSSQDFDGWGSSYEQY
j_call: TRBJ2-7; v_call: TRBV27; clone_size: -; cdr3_aa: ASSPAGGGDYEQY
j_call: TRBJ2-1; v_call: TRBV27; clone_size: -; cdr3_aa: ASSSLSGGAVNEQF
j_call: TRBJ1-2; v_call: TRBV5-4; clone_size: -; cdr3_aa: ASSGGQIYGYT
j_call: TRBJ1-2; v_call: TRBV30; clone_size: -; cdr3_aa: AWSALRGVWEYGYT
j_call: TRBJ2-7; v_call: TRBV28; clone_size: -; cdr3_aa: ASSWDAKSYEQY
j_call: TRBJ2-7; v_call: TRBV10-2; clone_size: once; cdr3_aa: ASRTSGVYEQY
j_call: TRBJ2-7; v_call: TRBV11-2; clone_size: -; cdr3_aa: ASSLQGPEQY
j_call: TRBJ2-7; v_call: TRBV28; clone_size: once; cdr3_aa: ASSSPRSAQGAYEQY
j_call: TRBJ1-2; v_call: TRBV4-2; clone_size: -; cdr3_aa: ASSQDWTAENYGYT
j_call: TRBJ1-1; v_call: TRBV7-3; clone_size: -; cdr3_aa: ASSLYSMIGGGPNTEAF
j_call: TRBJ2-7; v_call: TRBV7-9; clone_size: -; cdr3_aa: ASSSATGWSPEQY
j_call: TRBJ2-3; v_call: TRBV30; clone_size: -; cdr3_aa: AWSDGRERGLY
j_call: TRBJ1-2; v_call: TRBV6-5; clone_size: -; cdr3_aa: ASSYSAESNYGYT
j_call: TRBJ2-5; v_call: TRBV7-9; clone_size: -; cdr3_aa: ASSLRGSGGKETQY
j_call: TRBJ2-7; v_call: TRBV29-1; clone_size: once; cdr3_aa: SVGDSPPDYEQY
j_call: TRBJ2-1; v_call: TRBV9; clone_size: -; cdr3_aa: ASSLESSYNEQF
j_call: TRBJ2-2; v_call: TRBV27; clone_size: -; cdr3_aa: ASSSGLAGNTGELF
j_call: TRBJ2-7; v_call: TRBV27; clone_size: -; cdr3_aa: ASSAGTGAYEQY
j_call: TRBJ2-5; v_call: TRBV7-2; clone_size: -; cdr3_aa: ASSWDYMGGGETQY
j_call: TRBJ2-3; v_call: TRBV7-3; clone_size: -; cdr3_aa: ASSFLGGTDTQY
j_call: TRBJ1-2; v_call: TRBV9; clone_size: -; cdr3_aa: ASSVPQGLGYT
j_call: TRBJ2-3; v_call: TRBV19; clone_size: -; cdr3_aa: ASTQGLAGGADTQY
j_call: TRBJ1-1; v_call: TRBV19; clone_size: -; cdr3_aa: ASSIDRSAPNTEAF
j_call: TRBJ1-5; v_call: TRBV25-1; clone_size: -; cdr3_aa: ASSEFDSNQPQH
j_call: TRBJ2-7; v_call: TRBV4-3; clone_size: -; cdr3_aa: ASSQESFQGYEQY
j_call: TRBJ2-4; v_call: TRBV2; clone_size: -; cdr3_aa: ASKDAKNIQY
j_call: TRBJ2-7; v_call: TRBV19; clone_size: once; cdr3_aa: ASSIVPALVDEQY
j_call: TRBJ2-5; v_call: TRBV27; clone_size: -; cdr3_aa: ASRHSGGPETQY
j_call: TRBJ2-3; v_call: TRBV7-9; clone_size: -; cdr3_aa: ASRPTSGPGTDTQY
j_call: TRBJ1-2; v_call: TRBV6-5; clone_size: few; cdr3_aa: ASGPGAGYGYT
j_call: TRBJ2-5; v_call: TRBV15; clone_size: -; cdr3_aa: ATSREDSGGQETQY
j_call: TRBJ2-1; v_call: TRBV5-6; clone_size: -; cdr3_aa: ASSYVVDSYNEQF
j_call: TRBJ2-2; v_call: TRBV9; clone_size: -; cdr3_aa: ASKGDTGELF
j_call: TRBJ1-5; v_call: TRBV28; clone_size: -; cdr3_aa: ASKVVGNQPQH
j_call: TRBJ2-2; v_call: TRBV19; clone_size: once; cdr3_aa: ASSIGRVTGELF
j_call: TRBJ2-3; v_call: TRBV7-2; clone_size: -; cdr3_aa: ASSLAQEGKY
j_call: TRBJ1-5; v_call: TRBV5-5; clone_size: few; cdr3_aa: ASSGENQPQH
j_call: TRBJ2-5; v_call: TRBV13; clone_size: -; cdr3_aa: ASSLPRGERGAIGETQY
j_call: TRBJ2-7; v_call: TRBV4-3; clone_size: -; cdr3_aa: ASSQDSTGGSSYEQY
j_call: TRBJ2-7; v_call: TRBV19; clone_size: -; cdr3_aa: ASSTAGATNYEQY